This T cell receptor beta chain was captured by sequencing in a study of blood T cell repertoires in COVID-19. On the study more broadly: Both acute and convalescent COVID-19 samples were obtained from the United States, Italy and Spain. T cells, B-cell-depleted T cells, or PBMCs supplied cDNA or gDNA.

In the original workflow: Quantification of nucleated cells was approximated via reference gene primer amplification. Repertoires were generated with immunoSEQ multiplex PCR, while TCRdb's copy carries only in-frame clones and drops some. V and J calls and clone size follow that table, whereas D and trimming were derived from the DNA. Here the sample spans more than 90,000 clones, approximately 79% being singletons. The length of the CDR3 is 14 residues. In germline, CDR1 is ENHRY, CDR2 SYGVKD. J was trimmed by 9 bases and V by 2 bases; bases with no gene match: 7. This clone was observed a few times.

Sequencing input: peripheral blood. This TCR was recovered from a man aged 45-60 years with acute or convalescent COVID-19. This chain joins TRBV10-3 and TRBJ2-1; TRBD2 matches at 7 bases. CDR3 amino acids: CAISEGLGRGEQFF. CDR3 DNA sequence: TGTGCCATCAGTGAGGGACTAGGGAGGGGTGAGCAGTTCTTC.